A single sample is the source of the 5 T cell receptor beta chains below, sequenced in a study of control samples from healthy donors and cancer patients. The assay was immunoSEQ multiplex PCR, and TCRdb's table has in-frame clones only and misses some. The sample carries roughly 160,000 clones, around nine tenths recorded once. The specimen sequenced was blood. The receptors shown here come from a young woman in good health.

The chain is built from TRBV7-2 and TRBJ1-2; TRBD1 matches 11 bases. After removal of 1 base from V and 8 bases from J, the junction contained 3 bases not matched to a gene. The CDR3 has 14 amino acids. In germline, CDR1 is SGHTA, CDR2 FQGNSA. CDR3 DNA sequence: TGTGCCAGCAGCTTAGTGGACAGGGGGCGAGGCTACACCTTC. Encoded protein: CASSLVDRGRGYTF.

The CDR3 loop reads CAWSRDWNEQFF. Here the CDR3 DNA reads TGTGCCTGGAGTCGGGACTGGAATGAGCAGTTCTTC. The chain combines TRBV30 with TRBJ2-1, with a weak D call TRBD2 (6 bases). The ends were cut back, 2 bases at V and 7 bases at J, with 9 bases in the middle. Germline-derived CDR1 and CDR2 are GTSNPN and SVGIG (reference sequence). The CDR3 has 12 residues.

The chain joins TRBV6-2 or TRBV6-3 to TRBJ2-3, with TRBD2 matching over 7 bases. The CDR3 has 16 residues. The V and J ends lost 2 bases and 2 bases, in that order; junction bases with no gene match: 7. From germline, CDR1 is MNHEY and CDR2 SVGEGT. The CDR3 region has the DNA TGTGCCAGCAGTTACGATGGCGGGGGAACCACAGATACGCAGTATTTT. It is translated as CASSYDGGGTTDTQYF.

This rearrangement joins TRBV24-1 to TRBJ2-1, with unresolved D. Germline V gene lookup returns CDR1 KGHDR and CDR2 SFDVKD. The CDR3 runs to 15 residues. Trimming stripped 3 bases from V and 10 bases from J, with 18 bases between. In DNA form, the CDR3 reads TGTGCCACCAGTGATCCCGCAAGGAGTATAGGGGAGCAGTTCTTC. Translation gives CATSDPARSIGEQFF.

This clone came up once. The chain joins TRBV4-2 to TRBJ1-1; D unclear. The CDR3 extends over 14 amino acids. Trimming left V 0 bases short and J 6 bases short, with 11 bases between. Germline V gives CDR1 LGHNA, CDR2 YNFKEQ. CDR3 sequence: CASSQDNGNAEAFF. The CDR3 nucleotides are TGTGCCAGCAGCCAAGATAACGGAAACGCTGAAGCTTTCTTT.